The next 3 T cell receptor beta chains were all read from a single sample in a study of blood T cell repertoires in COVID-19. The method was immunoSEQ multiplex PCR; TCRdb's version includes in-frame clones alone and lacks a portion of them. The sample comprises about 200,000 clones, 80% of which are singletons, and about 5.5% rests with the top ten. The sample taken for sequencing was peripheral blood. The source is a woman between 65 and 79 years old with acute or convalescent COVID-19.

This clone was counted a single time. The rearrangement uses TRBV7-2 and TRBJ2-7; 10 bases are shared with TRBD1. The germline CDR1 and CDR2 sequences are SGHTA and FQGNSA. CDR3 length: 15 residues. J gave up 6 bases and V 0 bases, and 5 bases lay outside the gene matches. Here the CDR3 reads CASSLAGTGAFEQYF. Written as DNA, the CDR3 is TGTGCCAGCAGCTTAGCTGGGACAGGGGCTTTCGAGCAGTACTTC.

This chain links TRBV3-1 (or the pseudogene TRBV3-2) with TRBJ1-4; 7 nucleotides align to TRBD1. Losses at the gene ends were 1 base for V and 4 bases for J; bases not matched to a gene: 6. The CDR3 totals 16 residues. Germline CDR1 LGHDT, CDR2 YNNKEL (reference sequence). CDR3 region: CASSQGPDRVNEKLFF. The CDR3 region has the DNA TGTGCCAGCAGCCAAGGTCCCGACAGGGTTAATGAAAAACTGTTTTTT.

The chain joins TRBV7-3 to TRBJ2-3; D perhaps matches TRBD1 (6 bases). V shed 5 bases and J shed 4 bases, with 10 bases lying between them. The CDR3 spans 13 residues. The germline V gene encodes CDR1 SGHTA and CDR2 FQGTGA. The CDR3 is CASSPTGSDTQYF. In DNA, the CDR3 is TGTGCCAGCAGCCCCACAGGGTCAGATACGCAGTATTTT.